This T cell receptor beta chain was profiled in a study of shared clonotypes between healthy human individuals. Libraries were prepared by immunoSEQ multiplex PCR; TCRdb keeps only in-frame clonotypes and omits some of them. The sample lists around 600,000 clones, 95% occurring once. CD45RO-negative cells were positively selected for CCR7, leaving out terminally differentiated effector memory CD45RA+ cells. This clonotype originated in a woman aged 25 to 39 in good health. Sequences were obtained from naive CD8+ T cells sorted from blood.

The CDR3 nucleotides are TGTGCCAGCAGTCCCGACAGGGCTAACTATGGCTACACCTTC. Its protein product is CASSPDRANYGYTF. The rearrangement uses TRBV6-5 and TRBJ1-2, with 7 positions matching TRBD1. This CDR3 contains 14 residues. With 5 bases clipped from V and 0 bases from J, the junction kept 3 bases outside the gene matches. Per the germline V gene, CDR1 is MNHEY and CDR2 is SVGAGI.